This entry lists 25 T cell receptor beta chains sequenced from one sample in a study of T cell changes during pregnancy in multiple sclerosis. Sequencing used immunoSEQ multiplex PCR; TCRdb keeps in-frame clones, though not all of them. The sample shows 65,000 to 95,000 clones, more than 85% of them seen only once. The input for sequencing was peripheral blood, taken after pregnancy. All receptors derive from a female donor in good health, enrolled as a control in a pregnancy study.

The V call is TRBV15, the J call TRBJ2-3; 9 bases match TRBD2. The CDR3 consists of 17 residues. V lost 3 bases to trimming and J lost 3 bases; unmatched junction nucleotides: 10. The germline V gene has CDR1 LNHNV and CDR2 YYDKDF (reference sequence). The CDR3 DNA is TGTGCCACCAGCAGGGGGAAGCGGGGGGCTGCTACAGATACGCAGTATTTT. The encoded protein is CATSRGKRGAATDTQYF.

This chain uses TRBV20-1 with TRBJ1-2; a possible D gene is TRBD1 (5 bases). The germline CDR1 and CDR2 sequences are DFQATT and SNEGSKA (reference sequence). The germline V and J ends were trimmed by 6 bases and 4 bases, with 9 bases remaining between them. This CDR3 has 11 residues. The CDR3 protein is CSAGGRYGYTF. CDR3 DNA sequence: TGCAGTGCCGGGGGTCGCTATGGCTACACCTTC.

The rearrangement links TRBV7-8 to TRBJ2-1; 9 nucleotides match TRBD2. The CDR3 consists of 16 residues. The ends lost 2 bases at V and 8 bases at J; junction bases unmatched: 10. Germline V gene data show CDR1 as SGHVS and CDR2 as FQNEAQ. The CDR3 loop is CASSLTSGGKVYEQFF. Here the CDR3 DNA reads TGTGCCAGCAGCTTAACAAGCGGGGGGAAGGTCTATGAGCAGTTCTTC.

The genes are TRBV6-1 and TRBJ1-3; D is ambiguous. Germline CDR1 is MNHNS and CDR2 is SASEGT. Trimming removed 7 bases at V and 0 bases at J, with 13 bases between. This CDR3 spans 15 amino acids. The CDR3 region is CASTPRGGSGNTIYF. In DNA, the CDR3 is TGTGCCAGCACCCCTCGGGGTGGCTCTGGAAACACCATATATTTT.

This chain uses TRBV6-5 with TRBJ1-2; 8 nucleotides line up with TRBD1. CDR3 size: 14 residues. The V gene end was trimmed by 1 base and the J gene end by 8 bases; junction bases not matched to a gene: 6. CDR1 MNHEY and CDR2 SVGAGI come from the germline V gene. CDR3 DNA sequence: TGTGCCAGCAGTTACTTTGGGACAGGCCTAGGCTACACCTTC. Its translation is CASSYFGTGLGYTF.

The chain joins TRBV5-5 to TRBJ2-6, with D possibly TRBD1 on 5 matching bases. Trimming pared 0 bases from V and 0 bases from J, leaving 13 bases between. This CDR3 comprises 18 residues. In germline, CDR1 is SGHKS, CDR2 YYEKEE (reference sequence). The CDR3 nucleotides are TGTGCCAGCAGCTTGGAGGTTCAGGGCCCCTCTGGGGCCAACGTCCTGACTTTC. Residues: CASSLEVQGPSGANVLTF. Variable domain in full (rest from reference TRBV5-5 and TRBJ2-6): DAGVTQSPTHLIKTRGQQVTLRCSPISGHKSVSWYQQVLGQGPQFIFQYYEKEERGRGNFPDRFSARQFPNYSSELNVNALLLGDSALYLCASSLEVQGPSGANVLTFGAGSRLTVL.

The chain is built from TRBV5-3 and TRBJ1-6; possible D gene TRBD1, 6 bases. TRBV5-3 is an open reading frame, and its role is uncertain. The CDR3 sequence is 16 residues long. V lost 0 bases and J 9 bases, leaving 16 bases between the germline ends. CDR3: CARSLVGRGRGSPLHF. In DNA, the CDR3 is TGTGCCAGAAGCTTGGTAGGCAGGGGAAGGGGTTCACCCCTCCACTTT.

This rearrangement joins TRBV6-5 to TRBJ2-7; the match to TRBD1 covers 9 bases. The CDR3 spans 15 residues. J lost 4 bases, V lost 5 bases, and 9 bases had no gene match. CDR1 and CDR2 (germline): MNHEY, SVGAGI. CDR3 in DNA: TGTGCCAGCAGTAAGCCGGGACAGGGAGCTTACGAGCAGTACTTC. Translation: CASSKPGQGAYEQYF.

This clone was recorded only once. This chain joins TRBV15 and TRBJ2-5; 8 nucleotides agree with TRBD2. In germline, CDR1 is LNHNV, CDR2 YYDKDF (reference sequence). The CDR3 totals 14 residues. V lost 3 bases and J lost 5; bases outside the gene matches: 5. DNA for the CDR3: TGTGCCACCAGCAGGAAGACTAGCGCGGAGACCCAGTACTTC. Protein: CATSRKTSAETQYF.

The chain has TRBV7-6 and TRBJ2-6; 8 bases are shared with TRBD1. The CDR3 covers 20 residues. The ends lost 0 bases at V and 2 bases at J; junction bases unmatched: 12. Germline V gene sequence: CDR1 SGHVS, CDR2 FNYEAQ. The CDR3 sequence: CASSLAFGQGVSPGANVLTF. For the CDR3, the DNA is TGTGCCAGCAGCTTAGCCTTCGGACAGGGTGTTTCACCTGGGGCCAACGTCCTGACTTTC.

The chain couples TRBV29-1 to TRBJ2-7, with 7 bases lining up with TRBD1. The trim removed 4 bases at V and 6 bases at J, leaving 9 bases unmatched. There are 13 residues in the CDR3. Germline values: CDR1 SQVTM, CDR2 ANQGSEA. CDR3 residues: CSVGQGNALEQYF. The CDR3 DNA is TGCAGCGTTGGACAGGGAAACGCTCTCGAGCAGTACTTC.

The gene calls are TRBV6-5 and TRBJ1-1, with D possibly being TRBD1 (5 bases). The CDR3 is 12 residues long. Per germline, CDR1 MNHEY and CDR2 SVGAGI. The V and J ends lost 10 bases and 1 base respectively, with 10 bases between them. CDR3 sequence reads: CATTAKNTEAFF. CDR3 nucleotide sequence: TGTGCCACGACAGCCAAGAACACTGAAGCTTTCTTT.

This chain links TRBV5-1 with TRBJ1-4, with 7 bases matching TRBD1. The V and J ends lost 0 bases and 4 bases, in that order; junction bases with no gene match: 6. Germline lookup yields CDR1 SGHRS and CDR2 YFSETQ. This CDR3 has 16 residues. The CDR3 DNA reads TGCGCCAGCAGCTTGGCCCCAGGGGGTGGTAATGAAAAACTGTTTTTT. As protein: CASSLAPGGGNEKLFF.

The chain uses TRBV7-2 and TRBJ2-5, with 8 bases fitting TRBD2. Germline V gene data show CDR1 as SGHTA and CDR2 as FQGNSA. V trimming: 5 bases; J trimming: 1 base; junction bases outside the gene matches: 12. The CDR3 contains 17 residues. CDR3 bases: TGTGCCAGCAGCGCCGAGGAAGGCGGGGGGATCCAAGAGACCCAGTACTTC. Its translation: CASSAEEGGGIQETQYF.

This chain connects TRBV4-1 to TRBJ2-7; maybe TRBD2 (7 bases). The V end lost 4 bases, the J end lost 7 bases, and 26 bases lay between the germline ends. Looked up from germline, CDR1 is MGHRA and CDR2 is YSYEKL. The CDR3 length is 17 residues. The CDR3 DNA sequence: TGCGCCAGCAGCCCGACCGGGGGGCGGGCCCTTGCGGGGGAGCAGTACTTC. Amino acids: CASSPTGGRALAGEQYF.

CDR3 protein: CASSWRTSGARETQYF. For the CDR3, the DNA is TGTGCCAGCAGCTGGCGGACTAGCGGGGCCAGGGAGACCCAGTACTTC. This sequence joins TRBV7-9 and TRBJ2-5; TRBD2 aligns across 12 bases. Germline lookup yields CDR1 SEHNR and CDR2 FQNEAQ (reference sequence). This CDR3 comprises 16 residues. The J segment lost 5 bases and the V segment lost 4 bases, leaving 8 bases of the junction unmatched.

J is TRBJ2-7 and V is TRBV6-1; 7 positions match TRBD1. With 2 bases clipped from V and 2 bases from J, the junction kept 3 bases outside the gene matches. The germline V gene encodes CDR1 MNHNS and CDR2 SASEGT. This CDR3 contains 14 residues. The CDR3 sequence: CASSEWDRTYEQYF. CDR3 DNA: TGTGCCAGCAGTGAATGGGACAGAACCTACGAGCAGTACTTC.

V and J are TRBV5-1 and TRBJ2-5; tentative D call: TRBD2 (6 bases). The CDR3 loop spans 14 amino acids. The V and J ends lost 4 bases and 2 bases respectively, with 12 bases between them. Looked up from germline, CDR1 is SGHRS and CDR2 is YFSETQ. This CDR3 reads CASSVTRGQETQYF. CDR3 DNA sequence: TGCGCCAGCAGCGTGACTAGAGGACAAGAGACCCAGTACTTC.

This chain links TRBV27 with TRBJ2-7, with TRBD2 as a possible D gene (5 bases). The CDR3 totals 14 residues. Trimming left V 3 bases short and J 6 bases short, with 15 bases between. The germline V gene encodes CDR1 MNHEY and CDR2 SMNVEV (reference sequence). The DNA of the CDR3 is TGTGCCAGCAGTTTCCCCGCTTCCGGAGGCGAGCAGTACTTC. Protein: CASSFPASGGEQYF.

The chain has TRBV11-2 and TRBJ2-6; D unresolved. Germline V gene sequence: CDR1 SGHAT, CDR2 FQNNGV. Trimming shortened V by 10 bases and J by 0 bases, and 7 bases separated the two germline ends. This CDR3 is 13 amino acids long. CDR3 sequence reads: CATLYSGANVLTF. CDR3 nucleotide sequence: TGTGCCACTCTGTACTCTGGGGCCAACGTCCTGACTTTC.

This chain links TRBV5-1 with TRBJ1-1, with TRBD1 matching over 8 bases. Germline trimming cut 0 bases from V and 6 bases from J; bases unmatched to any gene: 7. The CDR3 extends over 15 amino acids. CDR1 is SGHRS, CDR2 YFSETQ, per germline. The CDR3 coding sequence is TGCGCCAGCAGCTTGGAAATAACAGGGGGTTCTGAAGCTTTCTTT. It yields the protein CASSLEITGGSEAFF.

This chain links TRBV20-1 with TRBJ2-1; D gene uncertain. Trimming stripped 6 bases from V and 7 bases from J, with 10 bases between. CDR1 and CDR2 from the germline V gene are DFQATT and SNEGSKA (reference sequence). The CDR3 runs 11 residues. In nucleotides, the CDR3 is TGCAGTGCCCCTAGATGGAATGAGCAGTTCTTC. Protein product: CSAPRWNEQFF.

CDR3 DNA sequence: TGTGCCAGCAGCTTAGCGGGATCCTACAATGAGCAGTTCTTC. Its translation: CASSLAGSYNEQFF. The chain is built from TRBV5-4 and TRBJ2-1; 7 bases match TRBD2. The length of the CDR3 is 14 residues. The J segment lost 1 base and the V segment lost 2 bases, leaving 0 bases of the junction unmatched. The germline gives CDR1 SGHNT, CDR2 YYREEE (reference sequence).

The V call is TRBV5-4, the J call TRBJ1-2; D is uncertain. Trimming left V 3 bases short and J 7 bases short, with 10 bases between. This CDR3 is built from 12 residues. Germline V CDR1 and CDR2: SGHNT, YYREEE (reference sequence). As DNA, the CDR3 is TGTGCCAGCAGCTCGCTGCCGGGTGGCTACACCTTC. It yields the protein CASSSLPGGYTF.

The DNA of the CDR3 is TGTGCCAGCAGCCCGTGGGACAGGAGGGGAGAGCAGTACTTC. This codes for CASSPWDRRGEQYF. The genes are TRBV7-2 and TRBJ2-7; the match to TRBD1 covers 8 bases. J was trimmed by 7 bases and V by 5 bases; bases with no gene match: 10. Germline V gene sequence: CDR1 SGHTA, CDR2 FQGNSA. The CDR3 totals 14 residues.